This T cell receptor (beta chain) was captured in a study of cytomegalovirus exposure and HLA in healthy donors. Study findings and constraints: Researchers had no immune exposure information except CMV serostatus available.

The PCR made use of 60 Vbeta and 13 Jbeta primers. Generated by immunoSEQ multiplex PCR, the TCRdb table keeps only in-frame clones and is missing some. Among about 190,000 clones, roughly four fifths were seen once, and the ten largest hold 3% to 3.5%. Concerning this clone itself: Its target is not known.

The CDR3 is 15 amino acids. The J segment lost 5 bases and the V segment lost 0 bases, leaving 6 bases of the junction unmatched. Germline CDR1 and CDR2: SGDLS and YYNGEE. Sequencing input: PBMCs. The source of this sequence is a woman aged 30 to 39 in good health and CMV-seropositive. This sequence joins TRBV9 and TRBJ2-5, with TRBD2 matching over 8 bases. CDR3: CASSVGAGVGETQYF. The CDR3 DNA reads TGTGCCAGCAGCGTAGGAGCGGGAGTAGGGGAGACCCAGTACTTC.